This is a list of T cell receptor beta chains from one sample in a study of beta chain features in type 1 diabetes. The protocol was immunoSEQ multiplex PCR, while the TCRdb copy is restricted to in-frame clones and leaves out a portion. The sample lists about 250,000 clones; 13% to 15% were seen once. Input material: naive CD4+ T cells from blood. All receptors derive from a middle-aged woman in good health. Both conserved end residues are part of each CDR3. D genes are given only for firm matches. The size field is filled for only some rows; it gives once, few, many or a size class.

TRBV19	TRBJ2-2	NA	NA	TGTGCCAGTAGTATAATAGCGGCGCACACCGGGGAGCTGTTTTTT	CASSIIAAHTGELFF
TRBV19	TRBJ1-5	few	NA	TGTGCCAGTAGTACTGGGCCCGGGGGCAATCAGCCCCAGCATTTT	CASSTGPGGNQPQHF
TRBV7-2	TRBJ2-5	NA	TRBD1	TGTGCCAGCAGCTTACAGACAGGGGTCGGGGAGACCCAGTACTTC	CASSLQTGVGETQYF
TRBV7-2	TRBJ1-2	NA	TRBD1	TGTGCCAGCAGCGAAATGGGACAGCACTATGGCTACACCTTC	CASSEMGQHYGYTF
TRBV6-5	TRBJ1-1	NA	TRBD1	TGTGCCAGCAGTCCCGACAGGGACACTGAAGCTTTCTTT	CASSPDRDTEAFF
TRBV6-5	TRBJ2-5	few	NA	TGTGCCAGCAGTTACCGTAGAGGGTTAGAGACCCAGTACTTC	CASSYRRGLETQYF
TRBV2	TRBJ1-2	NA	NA	TGTGCCAGCAGTCACGGCAGGGAAAGGGGAAGTGGCTATGGCTACACCTTC	CASSHGRERGSGYGYTF
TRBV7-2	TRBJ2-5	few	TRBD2	TGTGCCAGCAGCTTACGGCGGGGGGCAACAGAGACCCAGTACTTC	CASSLRRGATETQYF
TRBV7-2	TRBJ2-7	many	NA	TGTGCCAGCAGCTTAGAGGGGACTGCCGCCTACGAGCAGTACTTC	CASSLEGTAAYEQYF
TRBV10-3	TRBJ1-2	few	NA	TGTGCCATCAGTGAGCTAAGACAGTCCGGCGTGTACTATGGCTACACCTTC	CAISELRQSGVYYGYTF
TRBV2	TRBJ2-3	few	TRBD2	TGTGCCAGCAGTTCCGGGAGGGGGGGAGGAGATACGCAGTATTTT	CASSSGRGGGDTQYF
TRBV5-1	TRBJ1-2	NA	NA	TGCGCCAGCAGCCCCTCTCCAGGCGGGGGCTACACCTTC	CASSPSPGGGYTF
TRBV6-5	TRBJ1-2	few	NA	TGTGCCAGCAGTTACGGGGGGGAAAACTATGGCTACACCTTC	CASSYGGENYGYTF
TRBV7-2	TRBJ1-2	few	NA	TGTGCCAGCAGCTTAGACGTGAAGCCCCGCTACGGCTACACCTTC	CASSLDVKPRYGYTF
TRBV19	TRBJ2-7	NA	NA	TGTGCCACCGGGCGTCGGGGCTCCTACGAGCAGTACTTC	CATGRRGSYEQYF
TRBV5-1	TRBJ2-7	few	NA	TGCGCCAGCAGCTGGGGCCAGGGATACGAGCAGTACTTC	CASSWGQGYEQYF
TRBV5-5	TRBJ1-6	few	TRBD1	TGTGCCAGCAGCTCCCGGACAGGAAATTCACCCCTCCACTTT	CASSSRTGNSPLHF
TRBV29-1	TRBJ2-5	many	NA	TGCAGCGTTGCTCGGGGCCAAGAGACCCAGTACTTC	CSVARGQETQYF
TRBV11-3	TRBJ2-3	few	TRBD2	TGTGCCAGCTCTCGGGGGGGCCAAGCAGATACGCAGTATTTT	CASSRGGQADTQYF
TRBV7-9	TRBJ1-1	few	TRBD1	TGTGCCAGCAGACCCCACATCGGACAGGGGAGTACTGAAGCTTTCTTT	CASRPHIGQGSTEAFF
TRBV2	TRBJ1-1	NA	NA	TGTGCCAGCAGTGTTCAGGGTGCTATGAACACTGAAGCTTTCTTT	CASSVQGAMNTEAFF
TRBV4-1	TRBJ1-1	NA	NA	TGCGCCAGCAGCCAAGATTCGCGCAGAGGCACTGAAGCTTTCTTT	CASSQDSRRGTEAFF
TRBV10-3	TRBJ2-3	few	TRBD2	TGTGCCATCAGTGGGACTAGCGGGGGCACAGATACGCAGTATTTT	CAISGTSGGTDTQYF
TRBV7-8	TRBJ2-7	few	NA	TGTGCCAGCAGCCCCGGACAGTACTCCTACGAGCAGTACTTC	CASSPGQYSYEQYF
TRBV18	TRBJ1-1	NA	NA	TGTGCCAGCTCAGGGGGCCAAGTTCACACTGAAGCTTTCTTT	CASSGGQVHTEAFF
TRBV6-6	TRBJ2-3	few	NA	TGTGCCAGCAGTTACCCTCAGGCGAGCACAGATACGCAGTATTTT	CASSYPQASTDTQYF
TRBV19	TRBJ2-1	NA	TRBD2	TGTGCCAGTAGTAAGGTGAAGTTGCGGGGGGGCGGGAATGAGCAGTTCTTC	CASSKVKLRGGGNEQFF
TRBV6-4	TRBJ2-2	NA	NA	TGTGCCAGCAGGATTGACAGAATTACCGGGGAGCTGTTTTTT	CASRIDRITGELFF
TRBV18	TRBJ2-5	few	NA	TGTGCCAGCTCACCGATCTCAGGGCTACAAGAGACCCAGTACTTC	CASSPISGLQETQYF
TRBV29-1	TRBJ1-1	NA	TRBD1	TGCAGCGTACGGCACTGGGTCCGGAGAACACAGGGGACGAATACTGAAGCTTTCTTT	CSVRHWVRRTQGTNTEAFF
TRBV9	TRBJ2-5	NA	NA	TGTGCCAGCAGCGTAGCGGGACACTCAGAGACCCAGTACTTC	CASSVAGHSETQYF
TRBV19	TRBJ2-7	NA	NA	TGTGCCAGTACCCTGACAGGATCACCCTCCTACGAGCAGTACTTC	CASTLTGSPSYEQYF
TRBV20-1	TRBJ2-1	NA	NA	TGCAGTGCTACCGGGGGGCCTGAGCAGTTCTTC	CSATGGPEQFF
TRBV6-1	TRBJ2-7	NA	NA	TGTGCCAGCAGTGAGGGGAGATTCTCCTACGAGCAGTACTTC	CASSEGRFSYEQYF
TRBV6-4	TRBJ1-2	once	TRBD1	TGTGCCACCAAAGTCGGTCAGGGGGACTATGGCTACACCTTC	CATKVGQGDYGYTF
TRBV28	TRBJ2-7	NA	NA	TGTGCCAGCAGTCAAAGACAGGCCGGCTACGAGCAGTACTTC	CASSQRQAGYEQYF
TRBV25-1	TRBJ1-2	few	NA	TGTGCCAGCAGTCAGGGGACGGGAGGCTACACCTTC	CASSQGTGGYTF
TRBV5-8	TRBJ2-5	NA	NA	TGTGCCAGCAGCTTGCGACAGGTACAAGAGACCCAGTACTTC	CASSLRQVQETQYF
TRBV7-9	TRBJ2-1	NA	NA	TGTGCCAGCAGCCCTAGCTCCTACAATGAGCAGTTCTTC	CASSPSSYNEQFF
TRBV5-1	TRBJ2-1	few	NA	TGCGCCAGCAGCCTGCCCCACCCCGCGGATGAGCAGTTCTTC	CASSLPHPADEQFF
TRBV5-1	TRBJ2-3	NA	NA	TGCGCCAGCAGCGTGAGAGGGATTGACACAGATACGCAGTATTTT	CASSVRGIDTDTQYF
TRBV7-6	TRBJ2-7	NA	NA	TGTGCCAGCAGCTTAGCCGACAGCGAGGCCTACGAGCAGTACTTC	CASSLADSEAYEQYF
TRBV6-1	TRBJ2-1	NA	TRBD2	TGTGCCAGCAGTGAACAAGCGGGGGGGCAAAATGAGCAGTTCTTC	CASSEQAGGQNEQFF
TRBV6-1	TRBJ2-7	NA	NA	TGTGCCAGCAGTGAAGTGAAAGGGGGCTACGAGCAGTACTTC	CASSEVKGGYEQYF
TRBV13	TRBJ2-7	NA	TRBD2	TGTGCCAGCAGCTTAGACGGACTAGCCCCGTGGTACGAGCAGTACTTC	CASSLDGLAPWYEQYF
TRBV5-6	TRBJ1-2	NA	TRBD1	TGTGCCAGCAGCTTACCGGGACAGGAGAGAGGCTACACCTTC	CASSLPGQERGYTF
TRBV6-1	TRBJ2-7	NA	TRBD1	TGTGCCAGCAGTGAAGAGCACCTAGACAGGGCCTACGAGCAGTACTTC	CASSEEHLDRAYEQYF
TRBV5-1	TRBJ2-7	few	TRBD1	TGCGCCAGCAGCTCTCTACCGGGACAGGGGAGCTCCTACGAGCAGTACTTC	CASSSLPGQGSSYEQYF
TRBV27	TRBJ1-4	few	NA	TGTGCCAGCAGTTTAGGAGGGCGGGGCGAAAAACTGTTTTTT	CASSLGGRGEKLFF
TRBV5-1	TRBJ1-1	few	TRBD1	TGCGCCAGCAGCTTGATGAGGGGGCTGGGGAAGAACACTGAAGCTTTCTTT	CASSLMRGLGKNTEAFF
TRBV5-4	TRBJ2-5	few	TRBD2	TGTGCCAGCACCCTTAGCGGGGGGGGAGAGACCCAGTACTTC	CASTLSGGGETQYF
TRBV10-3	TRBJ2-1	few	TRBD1	TGTGCCTCCAGCCGGGACAGGGCCATTAATGAGCAGTTCTTC	CASSRDRAINEQFF
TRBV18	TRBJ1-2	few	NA	TGTGCCAGCTCACCACCCGGGAACATGGATGGCTACACCTTC	CASSPPGNMDGYTF
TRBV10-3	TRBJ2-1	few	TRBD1	TGTGCCATCCAGGGGACAGGGGGCCCCTACAATGAGCAGTTCTTC	CAIQGTGGPYNEQFF
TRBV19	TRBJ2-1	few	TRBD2	TGTGCCAGTAGTATAGCCCCACTAGCGGCCGCGAGCGATGAGCAGTTCTTC	CASSIAPLAAASDEQFF
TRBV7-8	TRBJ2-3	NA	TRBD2	TGTGCCAGCAGTCAAGCGGGGACCTTCACAGATACGCAGTATTTT	CASSQAGTFTDTQYF
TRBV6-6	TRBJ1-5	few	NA	TGTGCCAGCAGTACTGATCAGCCCCAGCATTTT	CASSTDQPQHF
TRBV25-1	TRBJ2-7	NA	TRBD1	TGTGCCAGCAGTGAATATGGGAACAGGGGATCCTACGAGCAGTACTTC	CASSEYGNRGSYEQYF
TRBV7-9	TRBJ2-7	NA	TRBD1	TGTGCCAGCAGCCCCAAAGGGGGCCTAACCCGCGAGCAGTACTTC	CASSPKGGLTREQYF